This TCR beta chain was recovered during a study of blood T cell repertoires in COVID-19 (dated by TCRdb to about 2020). About the study as a whole: The collaborator samples originated in the United States, Italy and Spain and spanned the acute and convalescent phases of COVID-19. The material from the prospective study consisted of cDNA or gDNA derived from T cells, B-cell-depleted T cells, or PBMCs. The dataset comprised deeply sampled blood TCRbeta repertoires from subjects exposed to, actively infected with, or recovered from COVID-19. The repertoires were released in a freely available public database meant as a resource for research on the immune response to SARS-CoV-2. Samples were obtained from the ongoing ImmuneRACE study (first 160 participants) and from 1,000 to 1,500 subjects provided by 6 global collaborators. Sample metadata almost always included a de-identified subject ID, COVID-19 status, age in years and sex. Where HLA class I and class II types were available, the types were taken from metadata supplied by the sample provider, not from assay-based typing.

In regard to this clone: The clone's antigen remains unknown. Base qualities are missing; no much larger clone stands one base away.

Participants in the prospective study were enrolled through a virtual design, were aged about 18 to 90 years, and lived in approximately 25 United States geographic areas. In the prospective study, participants were assigned to cohorts based on the clinical history participants reported in a screening survey and a study questionnaire. For ImmuneRACE Cohort 3, a participant was defined as recovered based on two consecutive negative NP/OP PCR tests, clearance by a healthcare professional, or resolution of symptoms. Mobile phlebotomists in the prospective study collected whole blood, serum and a nasopharyngeal or oropharyngeal swab from every participant. Additional blood draws and questionnaires over a roughly two-month period could optionally be provided by prospective study participants. Before DNA extraction, prospective study blood samples were shipped either frozen or at room temperature. Overall study results and their limits: The quantity of clinical and demographic metadata differed by source and by participant and was supplied without curation.

TCRbeta CDR3 regions were amplified from genomic DNA using the immunoSEQ Assay, a bias-controlled multiplex PCR. The authors' pipeline ran thus. Within the assay, amplification of reference gene primers was used to estimate how many nucleated cells each sample contained. Sequence reads were collapsed and filtered to measure the absolute abundance of every unique TCRbeta CDR3 rearrangement. For each sample, productive Simpson clonality was calculated as the square root of Simpson's diversity index over productive rearrangements. The table comes from immuneACCESS by way of TCRdb, which keeps in-frame sequences with V and J called. Part of the clones is missing from these tables; in studies checked, under half for an unresolved V gene and the rest for unknown reasons. That table is the source of V, J and clone size, and D and trimming were worked out from the DNA. This sample lists some 130,000 clones; roughly 89% were detected once. The ten largest make up 4.3% of the sample.

The TCR was taken from a man aged 50-59 years who had recovered from COVID-19. The specimen was PBMCs or T cells enriched from blood (not recorded which).

The CDR3 has the sequence CASSEGSRYEQFF. The DNA is TGTGCCAGCAGTGAGGGTAGCCGGTATGAGCAGTTCTTC. Recombination joined TRBV6-4 with TRBJ2-1; a confident D gene designation cannot be given. The CDR3 starts with the cysteine, ends with the phenylalanine, and has 13 residues. CDR3 DNA is the only sequence kept; it has 39 bases, read in frame from the first base. CDR1 MRHNA and CDR2 SNTAGT are derived from the germline V gene. V was cut back by 3 bases and J by 8 bases, leaving a gap of 11 bases between them.